These T cell receptor beta chains were read from a single sample in a study of early stage breast cancer tumors. The assay was immunoSEQ multiplex PCR, and TCRdb's table has in-frame clones only and misses some. The table records over 40,000 clones, around 80% of them present only once. Sequencing input: blood. The receptors here all came from a person aged 40 to 49 with breast cancer. Each CDR3 is given with its conserved first and last residue. Fields, in order: J gene, V gene, D gene, clone size, CDR3 DNA, CDR3 protein. D genes are given only for firm matches. Only part of the rows carry a size: once, few, many, or a class if the clone is expanded.

TRBJ1-2,TRBV7-8,-,-,TGTGCCAGCAGCTTAGTTATTCGCACCTCGAGGAACTATGGCTACACCTTC,CASSLVIRTSRNYGYTF
TRBJ2-3,TRBV9,TRBD2,-,TGTGCCAGCAAACCGGGACTAGCGGGGACAGATACGCAGTATTTT,CASKPGLAGTDTQYF
TRBJ2-7,TRBV11-2,TRBD2,-,TGTGCCAGCAGAAGACTAGCGGGACTCTACGAGCAGTACTTC,CASRRLAGLYEQYF
TRBJ1-2,TRBV10-3,TRBD1,-,TGTGCCATCAGTGGCACGGGACAGGGGCCTTCTAACTATGGCTACACCTTC,CAISGTGQGPSNYGYTF
TRBJ2-1,TRBV7-9,TRBD1,-,TGTGCCAGCAGCCCGTCCCTAGGGACAGGGATTCTCAATGAGCAGTTCTTC,CASSPSLGTGILNEQFF
TRBJ2-7,TRBV4-1,TRBD2,-,TGCGCCAGCAGCTCCCACGTGGGGGGAGGGTCCCACGAGCAGTACTTC,CASSSHVGGGSHEQYF
TRBJ2-2,TRBV7-2,TRBD2,-,TGTGCCAGCAGCTTAATGGGAGCGGGAGGGCCTACCGGGGAGCTGTTTTTT,CASSLMGAGGPTGELFF
TRBJ2-7,TRBV7-9,-,-,TGTGCCACCTCGATAGGATACGAGCAGTACTTC,CATSIGYEQYF
TRBJ2-1,TRBV5-4,-,-,TGTGCCAGCAGTTTACCCCCAGCGGGACAATACAATGAGCAGTTCTTC,CASSLPPAGQYNEQFF
TRBJ1-1,TRBV18,-,-,TGTGCCAGCTCACCGCCTCAGTCCCCCACTGAAGCTTTCTTT,CASSPPQSPTEAFF
TRBJ2-3,TRBV30,TRBD2,-,TGTGCCTGGAGGCCAGGACTAGCGAGCACAGATACGCAGTATTTT,CAWRPGLASTDTQYF
TRBJ2-3,TRBV6-5,TRBD2,-,TGTGCCAGCGGGGGACTAGCGGGAGCGAGAGATACGCAGTATTTT,CASGGLAGARDTQYF
TRBJ2-7,TRBV19,TRBD1,once,TGTGCCAGTAAAAAGGGGGCGGATTACGAGCAGTACTTC,CASKKGADYEQYF
TRBJ1-2,TRBV7-2,TRBD1,-,TGTGCCAGCAGCTCTTTTGAGGGGGCGGAAGTCTATGGCTACACCTTC,CASSSFEGAEVYGYTF
TRBJ1-4,TRBV4-1,-,-,TGCGCCAGCAGCCATATCGTCCAGGGAGACGGGAATGAAAAACTGTTTTTT,CASSHIVQGDGNEKLFF
TRBJ2-1,TRBV5-1,TRBD2,-,TGCGCCAGCAGCCCGCGGCGGGGGAACAATGAGCAGTTCTTC,CASSPRRGNNEQFF
TRBJ2-7,TRBV6-5,-,-,TGTGCCAGCAGTTACCTGCAGGGAACCTACGAGCAGTACTTC,CASSYLQGTYEQYF
TRBJ2-3,TRBV5-1,-,-,TGCGCCAGCAGCCCCGAATCGGGGGCAAGCACAGATACGCAGTATTTT,CASSPESGASTDTQYF
TRBJ2-3,TRBV9,-,-,TGTGCCAGCAGCGTAGGGCTCTCCTGGGGAACAGATACGCAGTATTTT,CASSVGLSWGTDTQYF
TRBJ2-7,TRBV5-4,-,-,TGTGCCAGCAGCTTGGAGAGGGGTGTGGGAGAGCAGTACTTC,CASSLERGVGEQYF
TRBJ2-7,TRBV6-5,TRBD1,-,TGTGCCAGCAGGAACCGGGACAGAACCTACGAGCAGTACTTC,CASRNRDRTYEQYF
TRBJ2-1,TRBV6-6,-,-,TGTGCCAGCAGTTACGACAATGAGCAGTTCTTC,CASSYDNEQFF
TRBJ2-7,TRBV19,TRBD2,-,TGTGCCAGTAGTTCCTTTAGCGGGGCCTCCTACGAGCAGTACTTC,CASSSFSGASYEQYF
TRBJ1-1,TRBV5-6,-,-,TGTGCCAGCAGTTCAGCAGGGAACTGGGCTTTCTTT,CASSSAGNWAFF
TRBJ2-5,TRBV10-2,-,once,TGCGCCAGCAGCCAGGCCGGCAGGCCGCAAGAGACCCAGTACTTC,CASSQAGRPQETQYF
TRBJ1-3,TRBV19,TRBD1,-,TGTGCCAGTAGCCGCATATGGGACAGGTCTTCTGGAAACACCATATATTTT,CASSRIWDRSSGNTIYF
TRBJ1-1,TRBV5-1,-,-,TGCGCCAGCAGCTTGGCTGTCCTCCGGGGGACTGAAGCTTTCTTT,CASSLAVLRGTEAFF
TRBJ2-1,TRBV4-1,-,-,TGCGCCAGCAGCTCCTCGGCCTACGTATACAATGAGCAGTTCTTC,CASSSSAYVYNEQFF
TRBJ2-1,TRBV10-2,-,few,TGCGCCAGCAGTCCTAGCTCCTACAATGAGCAGTTCTTC,CASSPSSYNEQFF
TRBJ1-6,TRBV30,TRBD1,-,TGTGCCTGGAGTCCAGGGACAGGAGGCTTCATAAATTCACCCCTCCACTTT,CAWSPGTGGFINSPLHF
TRBJ2-2,TRBV11-3,-,-,TGTGCCAGCAGCTTAGCCCCGGGTGCTAGCCGCGGCGGGGAGCTGTTTTTT,CASSLAPGASRGGELFF
TRBJ2-1,TRBV19,TRBD2,-,TGTGCCAGTAGTTTGGGAGCGGGAGAGCAGTTCTTC,CASSLGAGEQFF
TRBJ2-1,TRBV19,-,-,TGTGCCAGTACCAATCCCCGTCGGGGGAGCAATGAGCAGTTCTTC,CASTNPRRGSNEQFF
TRBJ2-3,TRBV10-1,TRBD2,-,TGCGCCAGCGGGGGACTAGCGGAGGGAGATACGCAGTATTTT,CASGGLAEGDTQYF
TRBJ2-7,TRBV11-2,-,-,TGTGCCAGCAGCTTACGTCCCGATAACTCCTACGAGCAGTACTTC,CASSLRPDNSYEQYF
TRBJ2-1,TRBV13,-,-,TGTGCCAGCAGCTCCCGGGGTCTCGGCAATGAGCAGTTCTTC,CASSSRGLGNEQFF
TRBJ1-1,TRBV19,-,-,TGTGCCAGTAGTTCCCAAATGAACACTGAAGCTTTCTTT,CASSSQMNTEAFF
TRBJ1-2,TRBV6-1,TRBD1,once,TGTGCGTCTGGGACAGGGGAATATGGCTACACCTTC,CASGTGEYGYTF
TRBJ2-1,TRBV6-1,TRBD2,-,TGTGCCAGCAGTCCTGGACTAGCATGGAATGAGCAGTTCTTC,CASSPGLAWNEQFF
TRBJ1-5,TRBV2,-,-,TGTGCCAGCAGTGAACGGGACGCGTGGCCCCAGCATTTT,CASSERDAWPQHF
TRBJ2-7,TRBV6-5,-,-,TGTGCCAGCAGCCGAGAAGGGACGGGAACCTACGAGCAGTACTTC,CASSREGTGTYEQYF
TRBJ2-4,TRBV18,-,-,TGTGCCAGCTCACCACGGGGACACATTAAAAACATTCAGTACTTC,CASSPRGHIKNIQYF
TRBJ2-5,TRBV29-1,TRBD2,-,TGCAGCGTTGATCCTGGGAGGGTGGCGGGACTCCAAGAGACCCAGTACTTC,CSVDPGRVAGLQETQYF
TRBJ1-3,TRBV27,-,few,TGTGCCAGCAAGGACCATAGCTCTGGAAACACCATATATTTT,CASKDHSSGNTIYF
TRBJ2-7,TRBV7-2,-,-,TGTGCCAGCAGCTTAGATGAGTACGAGCAGTACTTC,CASSLDEYEQYF
TRBJ2-1,TRBV5-1,-,-,TGCGCCAGCGTCACTAGTCTCGGAGGGAATGAGCAGTTCTTC,CASVTSLGGNEQFF